One sample yielded the 19 T cell receptor beta chains listed below, sequenced in a study of blood T cell repertoires in COVID-19. Method: immunoSEQ multiplex PCR; TCRdb's copy keeps in-frame clones and lacks some. This sample has hundreds of thousands of clones, with about 90% found just once. The specimen was PBMCs or T cells enriched from blood (not recorded which). These receptors were obtained from a woman aged 25 to 45 who had recovered from COVID-19.

The chain links TRBV27 to TRBJ2-7; TRBD2 agrees at 12 bases. The CDR3 sequence is 14 residues long. J lost 2 bases, V lost 5 bases, and 1 base had no gene match. The germline V gene encodes CDR1 MNHEY and CDR2 SMNVEV (reference sequence). In DNA form, the CDR3 reads TGTGCCAGCAGTGGACTAGCGGGACCCTACGAGCAGTACTTC. Translation gives CASSGLAGPYEQYF.

J is TRBJ1-2 and V is TRBV9; TRBD1 is a possible D gene (5 bases). The CDR3 sequence is 15 residues long. The V and J ends lost 3 bases and 1 base respectively, with 13 bases between them. The V gene's germline CDR1 is SGDLS and CDR2 YYNGEE. CDR3 bases: TGTGCCAGCAGCGACGGACACCTTGGTAACTATGGCTACACCTTC. As protein: CASSDGHLGNYGYTF.

This chain joins TRBV27 and TRBJ1-5; D is undetermined. V lost 3 bases and J lost 4, with 7 bases in between. In germline, CDR1 is MNHEY, CDR2 SMNVEV (reference sequence). The CDR3 totals 13 residues. As DNA, the CDR3 is TGTGCCAGCAGTTTGCGTTGGAATCAGCCCCAGCATTTT. It is translated as CASSLRWNQPQHF.

This chain joins TRBV3-1 (or the pseudogene TRBV3-2) and TRBJ2-7; 8 bases map to TRBD1. Germline CDR1 LGHDT, CDR2 YNNKEL (reference sequence). V was clipped by 4 bases and J by 2 bases; unmatched bases: 4. CDR3 length: 14 residues. CDR3 sequence (DNA): TGTGCCAGCAGCCCGGACAGGGTCCCCTACGAGCAGTACTTC. Translating gives CASSPDRVPYEQYF.

The chain couples TRBV29-1 to TRBJ1-1, with 7 bases matching TRBD1. V was clipped by 8 bases and J by 1 base; unmatched bases: 7. The length of the CDR3 is 13 residues. Germline assignment: CDR1 SQVTM and CDR2 ANQGSEA. In nucleotides, the CDR3 is TGCAGCCCCGAGGGACAGACGAACACTGAAGCTTTCTTT. It translates to CSPEGQTNTEAFF.

This chain links TRBV19 with TRBJ2-1; D gene uncertain. CDR3 size: 14 residues. The ends were cut back, 7 bases at V and 7 bases at J, with 17 bases in the middle. Per the germline V gene, CDR1 is LNHDA and CDR2 is SQIVND (reference sequence). CDR3 bases: TGTGCCAGTATGCACGACAAGGTTCGGAATGAGCAGTTCTTC. This encodes CASMHDKVRNEQFF.

The gene calls are TRBV5-1 and TRBJ1-1; the D gene is possibly TRBD1 (6 bases). Looked up from germline, CDR1 is SGHRS and CDR2 is YFSETQ. V was clipped by 2 bases and J by 4 bases, with 12 bases between them. The CDR3 totals 14 residues. Here the CDR3 reads CASSFQGFGTEAFF. CDR3 DNA: TGCGCCAGCAGCTTTCAGGGGTTTGGCACTGAAGCTTTCTTT.

The chain has TRBV12-5 and TRBJ2-1; TRBD2 is a possible D gene (5 bases). The CDR3 spans 19 residues. Germline loops: CDR1 LGHNT, CDR2 FRNRAP. V was shortened by 0 bases and J by 4 bases, with 22 bases between the two germline ends. In nucleotides, the CDR3 is TGTGCTAGTGGTTTGGTACTAGGTAGGACGCCCCCCTTTTACAATGAGCAGTTCTTC. This codes for CASGLVLGRTPPFYNEQFF.

The V gene is TRBV7-3, the J gene TRBJ2-3; D is perhaps TRBD1 (5 bases). The germline V gene encodes CDR1 SGHTA and CDR2 FQGTGA. V lost 5 bases and J 6 bases, leaving 18 bases between the germline ends. CDR3 length: 15 residues. CDR3 loop: CASSQQGHLGDTQYF. CDR3 DNA: TGTGCCAGCAGCCAACAAGGACACCTCGGGGATACGCAGTATTTT.

The CDR3 sequence: CASSEGGLIVGVYEQYF. The CDR3 bases are TGTGCCAGCAGTGAAGGAGGTCTAATTGTCGGGGTGTACGAGCAGTACTTC. The rearrangement links TRBV6-1 to TRBJ2-7; D is perhaps TRBD2 (5 bases). Per the germline V gene, CDR1 is MNHNS and CDR2 is SASEGT. V shed 1 base and J shed 4 bases, with 20 bases lying between them. The CDR3 is 17 residues long.

This chain uses TRBV2 with TRBJ1-2; 7 bases are shared with TRBD1. In germline, CDR1 is SNHLY, CDR2 FYNNEI. CDR3 length: 16 amino acids. The ends lost 6 bases at V and 5 bases at J; junction bases unmatched: 15. The CDR3 bases are TGTGCCAGCAGCCTAGGCTTGGGGACAGCAAATTATGGCTACACCTTC. Encoded protein: CASSLGLGTANYGYTF.

This clone was seen once. The chain joins TRBV27 to TRBJ2-3; 7 bases are a match to TRBD1. The CDR3 extends over 16 amino acids. J gave up 0 bases and V 5 bases, and 8 bases lay outside the gene matches. Germline V CDR1 and CDR2: MNHEY, SMNVEV (reference sequence). The DNA of the CDR3 is TGTGCCAGCAGTCCTACAGGGGACACTAGCACAGATACGCAGTATTTT. Its translation is CASSPTGDTSTDTQYF.

This chain links TRBV7-9 with TRBJ2-5; D is unclear. The CDR3 covers 14 residues. Trimming removed 5 bases from V and 2 bases from J, with 12 bases in between. Germline V gene data show CDR1 as SEHNR and CDR2 as FQNEAQ (reference sequence). In nucleotides, the CDR3 is TGTGCCAGCAGCCCCCCCTTATCTCAAGAGACCCAGTACTTC. Protein product: CASSPPLSQETQYF.

The rearrangement uses TRBV3-1 (or the pseudogene TRBV3-2) and TRBJ2-5, with 11 bases identical to TRBD2. The CDR3 has 15 residues. Germline V gene data show CDR1 as LGHDT and CDR2 as YNNKEL (reference sequence). V shed 1 base and J 7 bases; nucleotides not matched to a gene: 5. Written as DNA, the CDR3 is TGTGCCAGCAGCCAAGTTATGCTAGCGGGAGGGACCCAGTACTTC. Its protein is CASSQVMLAGGTQYF.

The chain is built from TRBV27 and TRBJ2-7, with 9 bases that match TRBD1. From germline, CDR1 is MNHEY and CDR2 SMNVEV (reference sequence). The CDR3 is made up of 15 amino acids. Trimming cost V 4 bases and J 3 bases; bases outside gene matches: 7. The CDR3 reads CASSSPGQGDYEQYF. For the CDR3, the DNA is TGTGCCAGCAGTTCTCCGGGACAGGGAGACTACGAGCAGTACTTC.

This clone turned up a few times. The V gene is TRBV4-2, the J gene TRBJ1-2; D is perhaps TRBD1 (5 bases). Germline V gives CDR1 LGHNA, CDR2 YNFKEQ. CDR3 length: 16 amino acids. Trimming took off 0 bases at V and 3 bases at J, with 14 bases between the two ends. In DNA, the CDR3 is TGTGCCAGCAGCCAAGACGGGGGTCTTTATGACTATGGCTACACCTTC. It specifies CASSQDGGLYDYGYTF.

This chain connects TRBV2 to TRBJ2-1; 11 bases fit TRBD2. V shed 6 bases and J 4 bases; nucleotides not matched to a gene: 2. Germline V gene sequence: CDR1 SNHLY, CDR2 FYNNEI. The CDR3 totals 14 residues. DNA for the CDR3: TGTGCCAGCAGAATAGCGGGAGGGTACAATGAGCAGTTCTTC. Translating gives CASRIAGGYNEQFF.

This chain uses TRBV5-1 with TRBJ2-7, with 9 positions matching TRBD2. The germline CDR1 and CDR2 sequences are SGHRS and YFSETQ. CDR3 length: 16 residues. The V gene end was trimmed by 2 bases and the J gene end by 0 bases; junction bases not matched to a gene: 6. DNA of the CDR3: TGCGCCAGCAGCTTCGGGAGCGGGAGGAACTCCTACGAGCAGTACTTC. Encoded protein: CASSFGSGRNSYEQYF. Supplemented by reference TRBV5-1 and TRBJ2-7, the full variable domain reads KAGVTQTPRYLIKTRGQQVTLSCSPISGHRSVSWYQQTPGQGLQFLFEYFSETQRNKGNFPGRFSGRQFSNSRSEMNVSTLELGDSALYLCASSFGSGRNSYEQYFGPGTRLTVT.

On this clone itself: Other DNA sequences in the same sample also yield this CDR3. The chain joins TRBV11-2 to TRBJ1-2; TRBD1 might be the D (5 bases). In germline, CDR1 is SGHAT, CDR2 FQNNGV. The CDR3 extends over 13 amino acids. The ends were cut back, 5 bases at V and 2 bases at J, with 9 bases in the middle. The CDR3 coding sequence is TGTGCCAGCAGCCTCGGACAAAACTATGGCTACACCTTC. It codes for CASSLGQNYGYTF.